These T cell receptor beta chains were read from a single sample in a study of control samples from healthy donors and cancer patients. The data were produced by immunoSEQ multiplex PCR, yet TCRdb's version contains in-frame clones alone and is incomplete. The data contain 75,000 to 100,000 clones, more than 90% of them singletons. Sequencing used blood. The receptors were sampled from a human donor in good health. The donor label of this sample is uncertain. The conserved cysteine and the conserved F or W are not part of the CDR3 here.

len	v_gene	j_gene	CDR3aa
11	TRBV14	TRBJ1-6	ASSQGDHSPLH
12	TRBV30	TRBJ2-5	AWSLGGSRETQY
11	TRBV6-5	TRBJ2-5	ASKPGWGETQY
14	TRBV9	TRBJ2-2	ASSIDPGGDTGELF
12	TRBV27	TRBJ1-6	ASSVRVRNSPLH
10	TRBV5-6	TRBJ1-1	ASSLFGQPAF
13	TRBV6-5	TRBJ2-7	ASHGWDREFYEQY
12	TRBV5-1	TRBJ2-1	ASSSGTGKGEQF
11	TRBV10-3	TRBJ2-1	AISEVTGFEQF
13	TRBV6-5	TRBJ2-6	ATRQGYSGANVLT
12	TRBV9	TRBJ1-1	ASSREFRNTEAF
14	TRBV5-4	TRBJ2-2	ASSLDPGGFTGELF
12	TRBV7-8	TRBJ1-6	ASSGGAGYSPLH
12	TRBV5-5	TRBJ1-1	ASSPFGGMTEAF
11	TRBV12-3/TRBV12-4	TRBJ1-1	ASSLWGDTEAF
13	TRBV15	TRBJ2-6	ATGKATSGANVLT
13	TRBV9	TRBJ1-4	ASSVGGAGLEKLF
18	TRBV5-1	TRBJ1-6	ASSLVPGSGDLSYNSPLH
11	TRBV5-1	TRBJ1-1	ASSHGSNTEAF
13	TRBV5-4	TRBJ2-5	ASSFRDRGRETQY
14	TRBV9	TRBJ1-1	ASSPIVPGPGAEAF
11	TRBV12-3/TRBV12-4	TRBJ1-2	ASSLLVDYGYT
10	TRBV2	TRBJ1-6	ASSGTKSTLH
13	TRBV2	TRBJ1-1	ASDQGAIGKTEAF
12	TRBV5-4	TRBJ1-2	ASSADTSNYGYT
12	TRBV15	TRBJ1-4	ATSRDLDAEKLF
12	TRBV7-7	TRBJ2-7	ASSLGPQDYEQY
9	TRBV27	TRBJ1-1	ASSRGGAAF
10	TRBV6-1	TRBJ2-3	ASSEVGDTQY
14	TRBV6-4	TRBJ2-3	ASSRKAGGPQGTQY
10	TRBV6-5	TRBJ1-2	AGYRVIDGYT
14	TRBV19	TRBJ1-4	ASSIGGGLKGEKLF
9	TRBV30	TRBJ2-7	AWSLRDEQY
10	TRBV28	TRBJ2-1	ASNSGDNEQF
11	TRBV6-1	TRBJ2-5	ASSEQGRETQY
12	TRBV5-1	TRBJ1-2	ASSPNRDGGGYT
14	TRBV7-3	TRBJ1-2	ASSPGVGQSNYGYT
10	TRBV7-2	TRBJ1-1	ASSSGGIGAF
12	TRBV10-1	TRBJ2-2	ASSDRLNTGELF
11	TRBV5-1	TRBJ1-2	ASSLTGAYGYT
15	TRBV6-2/TRBV6-3	TRBJ1-2	ASSYRVDTVTFYGYT